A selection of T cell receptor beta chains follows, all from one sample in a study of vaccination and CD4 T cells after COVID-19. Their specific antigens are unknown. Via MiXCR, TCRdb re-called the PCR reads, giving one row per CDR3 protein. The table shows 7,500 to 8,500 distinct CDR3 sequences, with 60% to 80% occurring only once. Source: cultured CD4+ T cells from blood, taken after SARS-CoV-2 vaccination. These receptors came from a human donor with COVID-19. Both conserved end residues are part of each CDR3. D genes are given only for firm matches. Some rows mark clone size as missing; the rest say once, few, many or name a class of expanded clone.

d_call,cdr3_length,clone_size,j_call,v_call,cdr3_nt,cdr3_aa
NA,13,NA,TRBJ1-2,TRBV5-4,TGTGCCAGCAGCGGCCTCCGGACCTATGGCTACACCTTC,CASSGLRTYGYTF
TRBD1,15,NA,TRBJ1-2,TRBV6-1,TGTGCCAGCAAGAAACACGGGACAGATAACTATGGCTACACCTTC,CASKKHGTDNYGYTF
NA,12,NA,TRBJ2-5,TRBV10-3,TGTGCCATCGCTGATCCTAAAGAGACCCAGTACTTC,CAIADPKETQYF
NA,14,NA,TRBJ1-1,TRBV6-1,TGTGCCAGCAGACTCGACACTGTCGGGCTTGAAGCTTTCTTT,CASRLDTVGLEAFF
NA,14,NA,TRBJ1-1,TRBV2,TGTGCCAGCAATTCTTACGGTACGAACACTGAAGCTTTCTTT,CASNSYGTNTEAFF
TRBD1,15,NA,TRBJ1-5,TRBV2,TGTGCCAGCAGAGGGGGCAGGGTGGAAAATCAGCCCCAGCATTTT,CASRGGRVENQPQHF
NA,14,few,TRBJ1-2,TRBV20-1,TGCAGTGCTAGAGACCCCAGGGCCAACTATGGCTACACCTTC,CSARDPRANYGYTF
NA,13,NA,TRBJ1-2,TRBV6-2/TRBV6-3,TGTGCCAGCAGTTACTCGGCAGGGCTGGGCTACACCTTC,CASSYSAGLGYTF
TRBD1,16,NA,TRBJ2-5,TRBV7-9,TGTGCCAGCAGCTTAGACGGGACAGGGAAAAGGGAGACCCAGTACTTC,CASSLDGTGKRETQYF
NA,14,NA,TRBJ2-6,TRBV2,TGTGCCAGCAGTCCCAGCTCTGGGGCCAACGTCCTGACTTTC,CASSPSSGANVLTF
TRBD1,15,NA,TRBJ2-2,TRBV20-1,TGCAGTGCTAGAAGCACAGGGGGTCGGACCGGGGAGCTGTTTTTT,CSARSTGGRTGELFF
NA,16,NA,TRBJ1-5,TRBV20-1,TGCAGTGCTAGAGACGCAAACGGGGCCGGGAATCAGCCCCAGCATTTT,CSARDANGAGNQPQHF
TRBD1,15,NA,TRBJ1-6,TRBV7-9,TGTGCCAGCAGCCCACAGGGGGCGGGTGATTCACCCCTCCACTTT,CASSPQGAGDSPLHF
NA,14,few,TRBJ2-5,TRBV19,TGTGCCAGTAGTATTCTAGGGTGGGGACAGACCCAGTACTTC,CASSILGWGQTQYF
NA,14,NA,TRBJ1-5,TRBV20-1,TGCAGTGCTAGAGTTGACAGAATAGATCAGCCCCAGCATTTT,CSARVDRIDQPQHF
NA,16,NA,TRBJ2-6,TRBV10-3,TGTGCCATCAGTGCAGTAGCACTCTCTGGGGCCAACGTCCTGACTTTC,CAISAVALSGANVLTF
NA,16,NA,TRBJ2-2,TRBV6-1,TGTGCCAGCAGTGCTTACGGGCCCCCGAACACCGGGGAGCTGTTTTTT,CASSAYGPPNTGELFF
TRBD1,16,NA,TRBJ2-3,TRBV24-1,TGTGCCACCAGTGCCACGACGGGACAGGGAACAGATACGCAGTATTTT,CATSATTGQGTDTQYF
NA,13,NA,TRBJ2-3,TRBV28,TGTGCCAGCAGACAGGGAGGCCCAGATACGCAGTATTTT,CASRQGGPDTQYF
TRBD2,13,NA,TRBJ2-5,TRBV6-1,TGTGCCATCACAAGCGGGGGGGGAGAGACCCAGTACTTC,CAITSGGGETQYF
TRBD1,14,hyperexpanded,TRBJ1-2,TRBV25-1,TGTGCCAGCAGTCAGGGGGGGGACCGTTATGGCTACACCTTC,CASSQGGDRYGYTF
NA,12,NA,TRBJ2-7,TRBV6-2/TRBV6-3,TGTGCCAGCAGTTACGTAGGGAACGAGCAGTACTTC,CASSYVGNEQYF